This TCR beta chain was sequenced during a study of blood T cell repertoires in COVID-19. Study as a whole: Researchers got acute and convalescent COVID-19 samples from the United States, Italy and Spain. Sources were T cells, B-cell-depleted T cells, or PBMCs; the material itself was cDNA or gDNA.

Looked up from germline, CDR1 is SEHNR and CDR2 is FQNEAQ (reference sequence). V dropped 4 bases and J dropped 7 bases, with 14 bases sitting between them. The CDR3 is made up of 14 amino acids. In the original workflow: Reference gene primer amplification gave estimated nucleated cell counts. Libraries were prepared by immunoSEQ multiplex PCR; TCRdb keeps only in-frame clonotypes and omits some of them. The V and J calls and clone size come from that table; D and trimming were worked out from the DNA. This table holds some 190,000 clones, roughly three quarters found once. The rearrangement uses TRBV7-9 and TRBJ1-3; D call uncertain. Sequencing was performed on peripheral blood. The TCR comes from a woman aged 45-59 years with active or convalescent COVID-19. CDR3 protein: CASSSAEFFNTIYF. The DNA of the CDR3 is TGTGCCAGCAGCTCCGCTGAGTTCTTCAACACCATATATTTT.